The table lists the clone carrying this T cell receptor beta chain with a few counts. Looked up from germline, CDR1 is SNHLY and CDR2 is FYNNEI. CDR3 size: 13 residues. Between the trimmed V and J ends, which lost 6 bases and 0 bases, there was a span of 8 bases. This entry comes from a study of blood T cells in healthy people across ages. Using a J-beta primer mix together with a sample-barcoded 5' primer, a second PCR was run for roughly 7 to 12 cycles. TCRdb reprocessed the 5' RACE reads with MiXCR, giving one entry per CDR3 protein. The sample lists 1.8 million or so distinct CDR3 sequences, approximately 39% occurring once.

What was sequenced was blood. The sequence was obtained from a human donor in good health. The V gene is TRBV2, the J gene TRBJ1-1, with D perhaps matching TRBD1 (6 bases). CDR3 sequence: CASRGAMNTEAFF. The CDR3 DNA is TGTGCCAGCAGGGGGGCAATGAACACTGAAGCTTTCTTT.